This entry lists 19 T cell receptor beta chains sequenced from one sample in a study of T cells in Graves' hyperthyroidism and ophthalmopathy (dated by TCRdb to between 2018 and 2021). The library was obtained by multiplex PCR. Instrument used: Illumina HiSeq 2000. TCR beta CDR3 regions were amplified from RNA transcripts. For the first round of RT-PCR on the TCR CDR3, the HTBI primer set was used together with the Qiagen OneStep RT-PCR kit. The public reads were reanalyzed by TCRdb: fastp trimming at Q25, MiXCR alignment, in-frame beta chains only. Rows merge per CDR3 protein into single entries with the most common DNA and genes. This sample comprises nearly 600,000 distinct CDR3 sequences, 11% to 15% of them detected only once. The ten most abundant clones make up 4.5% to 6% of the sample. Material: blood. The receptors were sampled from a woman in her twenties or thirties with Graves' hyperthyroidism that later progressed to Graves' ophthalmopathy.

The chain combines TRBV30 with TRBJ1-1; possible D gene TRBD1, 5 bases. V was shortened by 0 bases and J by 1 base, with 12 bases between the two germline ends. Germline CDR1 and CDR2: GTSNPN and SVGIG (reference sequence). The CDR3 spans 15 residues. CDR3 bases: TGTGCCTGGAGTGTAATCAAGGGGAGGAACACTGAAGCTTTCTTT. Amino acids: CAWSVIKGRNTEAFF.

This clonotype was seen many times. V usage is TRBV12-5 and J usage is TRBJ2-1; D is uncertain. The CDR3 contains 10 residues. V was cut by 7 bases and J by 4 bases, with 2 bases left in between. CDR1 is LGHNT and CDR2 is FRNRAP in the germline V gene. In DNA form, the CDR3 reads TGTGCTAGTGAGTACAATGAGCAGTTCTTC. Protein product: CASEYNEQFF. The complete variable domain, with remaining parts taken from reference TRBV12-5 and TRBJ2-1, reads DARVTQTPRHKVTEMGQEVTMRCQPILGHNTVFWYRQTMMQGLELLAYFRNRAPLDDSGMPKDRFSAEMPDATLATLKIQPSEPRDSAVYFCASEYNEQFFGPGTRLTVL.

This clonotype has a count of ten or more. The chain carries TRBV27 and TRBJ2-7; 8 positions match TRBD1. The CDR3 has 13 amino acids. Unmatched junction bases numbered 3, after V lost 5 bases and J lost 3 bases. The germline V gene has CDR1 MNHEY and CDR2 SMNVEV (reference sequence). CDR3: CASSRTGNYEQYF. The CDR3 bases are TGTGCCAGCAGTCGGACAGGGAACTACGAGCAGTACTTC.

This clonotype was detected many times. V gene TRBV7-3 combines with J gene TRBJ2-3; TRBD2 agrees at 11 bases. CDR3 length: 16 residues. Per the germline V gene, CDR1 is SGHTA and CDR2 is FQGTGA. The V segment lost 5 bases and the J segment 1 base; nucleotides outside the gene matches: 5. This CDR3 reads CASSHGLAGGTDTQYF. The DNA for the CDR3 is TGTGCCAGCAGCCATGGACTAGCGGGCGGCACAGATACGCAGTATTTT. Full variable domain (outside the CDR3, taken from reference TRBV7-3 and TRBJ2-3): GAGVSQTPSNKVTEKGKYVELRCDPISGHTALYWYRQSLGQGPEFLIYFQGTGAADDSGLPNDRFFAVRPEGSVSTLKIQRTERGDSAVYLCASSHGLAGGTDTQYFGPGTRLTVL.

The V call is TRBV6-5, the J call TRBJ1-6, with TRBD1 as a possible D gene (6 bases). The CDR3 covers 16 residues. Germline V lookup: CDR1 MNHEY, CDR2 SVGAGI. V lost 3 bases and J lost 5, with 14 bases in between. CDR3 DNA: TGTGCCAGCAGTTATCTACAGGGAAATGATAATTCACCCCTCCACTTT. Translated: CASSYLQGNDNSPLHF.

The chain recombines TRBV2 with TRBJ2-3; D possibly corresponds to TRBD1 (5 bases). V lost 2 bases and J 7 bases, leaving 16 bases between the germline ends. The germline V gene has CDR1 SNHLY and CDR2 FYNNEI. The CDR3 is made up of 15 amino acids. This CDR3 is CASSESSGFDNTQYF. In nucleotides, the CDR3 is TGTGCCAGCAGTGAATCGTCAGGGTTTGACAATACGCAGTATTTT.

This clonotype was counted ten times or more. This chain links TRBV30 with TRBJ2-1; D remains unclear. From germline, CDR1 is GTSNPN and CDR2 SVGIG (reference sequence). The CDR3 runs 9 residues. V was clipped by 5 bases and J by 11 bases, with 7 bases between them. The DNA for the CDR3 is TGTGCCTGGGGTCTTAAGCAGTTCTTC. Residues: CAWGLKQFF.

This chain connects TRBV27 to TRBJ2-7; TRBD2 matches at 9 bases. CDR3 size: 14 residues. Trimming cost V 6 bases and J 3 bases; bases outside gene matches: 6. The V gene's germline CDR1 is MNHEY and CDR2 SMNVEV (reference sequence). This CDR3 reads CASSSLAGFYEQYF. The CDR3 DNA sequence: TGTGCCAGCAGCTCGCTAGCGGGATTCTACGAGCAGTACTTC.

This clonotype was counted a few times. Germline is not matched at one junction end, which may reflect a read error. The rearrangement uses TRBV7-7 and TRBJ2-2, with D maybe TRBD2 (5 bases). Per germline, CDR1 SSHAT and CDR2 FNYEAQ (reference sequence). The CDR3 covers 15 residues. CDR3 nucleotides: TGTGCTAGCAGCTTAACGGACTCGAACACCGGGGAGCTGTTTTTT. Translation: CASSLTDSNTGELFF. The variable domain in full, completed from reference TRBV7-7 and TRBJ2-2, reads GAGVSQSPRYKVTKRGQDVTLRCDPISSHATLYWYQQALGQGPEFLTYFNYEAQPDKSGLPSDRFSAERPEGSISTLTIQRTEQRDSAMYRCASSLTDSNTGELFFGEGSRLTVL.

This clonotype has ten or more counts. The chain combines TRBV19 with TRBJ1-2, with D possibly matching TRBD1 (5 bases). CDR1 and CDR2 (germline): LNHDA, SQIVND (reference sequence). The ends were cut back, 6 bases at V and 6 bases at J, with 14 bases in the middle. This CDR3 is built from 13 residues. The CDR3 bases are TGTGCCAGTAGCCAGGTCGGGGGGAATGGCTACACCTTC. The encoded protein is CASSQVGGNGYTF.

The chain couples TRBV27 to TRBJ1-4; D gene uncertain. The germline V gene encodes CDR1 MNHEY and CDR2 SMNVEV (reference sequence). The CDR3 contains 13 residues. The V end was cut by 1 base, the J end by 6 bases, with 6 bases between. The CDR3: CASSLFTDEKLFF. The CDR3 region has the DNA TGTGCCAGCAGTTTATTCACTGATGAAAAACTGTTTTTT.

This clonotype was picked up many times. The chain combines TRBV18 with TRBJ2-2; D perhaps matches TRBD1 (5 bases). This CDR3 spans 13 amino acids. Germline V lookup: CDR1 KGHSH, CDR2 LQKENI. The V gene lost 10 bases and the J gene lost 1 base, with 10 bases spanning the gap. CDR3 DNA sequence: TGTGCCACCCCGCAGGGGAACACCGGGGAGCTGTTTTTT. Its translation is CATPQGNTGELFF.

This clonotype was seen a few times. V and J are TRBV20-1 and TRBJ2-2, with a weak D call TRBD1 (6 bases). In germline, CDR1 is DFQATT, CDR2 SNEGSKA (reference sequence). The CDR3 consists of 14 residues. V lost 6 bases to trimming and J lost 3 bases, with 14 bases between them. The CDR3 is CSARRGSHTGELFF. The CDR3 nucleotides read TGCAGTGCCCGAAGGGGGAGCCACACCGGGGAGCTGTTTTTT.

At least ten counts were recorded for this clonotype. The chain carries TRBV6-1 and TRBJ2-7, with D hard to call. The germline CDR1 and CDR2 sequences are MNHNS and SASEGT. The CDR3 spans 14 residues. V lost 1 base, J lost 6 bases, and 13 bases lay in between. The CDR3 loop reads CASSEEGTAGEQYF. The CDR3 DNA follows: TGTGCCAGCAGTGAAGAAGGAACGGCTGGCGAGCAGTACTTC.

This clonotype has a count of ten or more. The CDR3 sequence: CASGLSGEQYF. The DNA for the CDR3 is TGTGCTAGTGGTTTGTCCGGGGAGCAGTACTTC. This rearrangement joins TRBV12-5 to TRBJ2-7; D unresolved. The CDR3 spans 11 residues. The V gene's germline CDR1 is LGHNT and CDR2 FRNRAP. Trimming took 2 bases from V and 7 from J, leaving 6 bases between them.

This clonotype came up once. It is likely a read error: a sequence one base away is far more abundant. V and J are TRBV28 and TRBJ2-7; D possibly corresponds to TRBD2 (5 bases). CDR1 is MDHEN and CDR2 is SYDVKM in the germline V gene. The CDR3 is made up of 15 amino acids. The CDR3 loop reads CAGSLSSGSSYEQYF. CDR3 bases: TGTGCCGGCAGTTTATCCAGTGGGAGCTCCTACGAGCAGTACTTC.

This clonotype came up many times. V usage is TRBV2 and J usage is TRBJ1-1; possibly TRBD1 for D (6 bases). Deletions cut 6 bases from V and 4 bases from J, with 24 bases between. The CDR3 sequence is 17 residues long. The V gene's germline CDR1 is SNHLY and CDR2 FYNNEI. CDR3 DNA sequence: TGTGCCAGCAGATCCCAGATCGGGTCAGGGGTGGGCACTGAAGCTTTCTTT. It translates to CASRSQIGSGVGTEAFF.

As concerns this clonotype: This could be a read error, since a much larger clone is one nucleotide away. The chain is built from TRBV27 and TRBJ2-3, with TRBD2 matching over 11 bases. Germline CDR1 is MNHEY and CDR2 is SMNVEV (reference sequence). CDR3 length: 17 residues. The CDR3 DNA reads TGTGCCAGCAGTTTGGTAGCGGGAGGGCCGGGGGCAGATACGCAGTGTTTT. It is translated as CASSLVAGGPGADTQCF.

This clonotype was recorded many times. The rearrangement uses TRBV28 and TRBJ1-2; D gene uncertain. Germline V lookup: CDR1 MDHEN, CDR2 SYDVKM. Trimming took off 5 bases at V and 2 bases at J, with 6 bases between the two ends. CDR3 size: 12 residues. CDR3 in amino acids: CASSPGNYGYTF. The CDR3 DNA is TGTGCCAGCAGTCCCGGGAACTATGGCTACACCTTC.